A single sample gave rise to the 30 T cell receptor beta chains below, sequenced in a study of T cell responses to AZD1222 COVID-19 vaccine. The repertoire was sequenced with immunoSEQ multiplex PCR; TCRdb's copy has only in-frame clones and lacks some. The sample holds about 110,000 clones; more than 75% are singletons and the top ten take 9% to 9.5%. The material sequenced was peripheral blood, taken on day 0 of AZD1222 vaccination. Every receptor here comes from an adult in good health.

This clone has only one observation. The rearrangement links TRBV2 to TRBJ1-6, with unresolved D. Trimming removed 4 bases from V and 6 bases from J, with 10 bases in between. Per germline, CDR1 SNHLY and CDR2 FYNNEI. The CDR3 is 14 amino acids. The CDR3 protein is CASSGVTSNSPLHF. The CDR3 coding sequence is TGTGCCAGCAGTGGGGTTACGAGTAATTCACCCCTCCACTTT.

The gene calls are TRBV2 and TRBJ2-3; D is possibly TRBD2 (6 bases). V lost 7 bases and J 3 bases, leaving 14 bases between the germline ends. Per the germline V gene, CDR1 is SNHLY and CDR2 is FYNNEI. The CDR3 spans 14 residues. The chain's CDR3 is CASKDGSSTDTQYF. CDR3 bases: TGTGCCAGCAAGGACGGGAGTAGTACAGATACGCAGTATTTT.

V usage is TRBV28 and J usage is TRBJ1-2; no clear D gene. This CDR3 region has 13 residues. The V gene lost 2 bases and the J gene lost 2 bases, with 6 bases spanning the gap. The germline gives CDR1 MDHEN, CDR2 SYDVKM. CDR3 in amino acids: CASSLGSNYGYTF. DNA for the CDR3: TGTGCCAGCAGTTTAGGTAGCAACTATGGCTACACCTTC.

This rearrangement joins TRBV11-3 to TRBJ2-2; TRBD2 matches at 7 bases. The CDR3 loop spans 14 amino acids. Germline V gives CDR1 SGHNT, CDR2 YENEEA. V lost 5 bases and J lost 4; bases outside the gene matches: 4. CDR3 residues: CASSRTRGTGELFF. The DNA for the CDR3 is TGTGCCAGCAGCCGGACTAGGGGCACCGGGGAGCTGTTTTTT.

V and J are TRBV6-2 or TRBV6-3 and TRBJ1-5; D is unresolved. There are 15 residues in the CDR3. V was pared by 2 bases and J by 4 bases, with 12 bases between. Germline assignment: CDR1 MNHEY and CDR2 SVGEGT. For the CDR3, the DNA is TGTGCCAGCAGTTACACGGCAGGAGGAAATCAGCCCCAGCATTTT. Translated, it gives CASSYTAGGNQPQHF.

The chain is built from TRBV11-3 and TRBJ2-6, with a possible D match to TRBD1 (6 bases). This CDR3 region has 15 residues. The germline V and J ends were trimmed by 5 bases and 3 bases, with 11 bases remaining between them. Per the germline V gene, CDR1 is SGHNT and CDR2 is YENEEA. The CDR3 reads CASSATGIGANVLTF. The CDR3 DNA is TGTGCCAGCAGCGCCACAGGGATTGGGGCCAACGTCCTGACTTTC.

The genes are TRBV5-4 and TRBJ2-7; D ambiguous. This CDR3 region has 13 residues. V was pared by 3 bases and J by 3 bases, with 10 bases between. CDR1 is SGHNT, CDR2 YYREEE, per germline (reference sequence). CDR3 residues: CASSSPVGYEQYF. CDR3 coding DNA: TGTGCCAGCAGCTCCCCCGTAGGCTACGAGCAGTACTTC.

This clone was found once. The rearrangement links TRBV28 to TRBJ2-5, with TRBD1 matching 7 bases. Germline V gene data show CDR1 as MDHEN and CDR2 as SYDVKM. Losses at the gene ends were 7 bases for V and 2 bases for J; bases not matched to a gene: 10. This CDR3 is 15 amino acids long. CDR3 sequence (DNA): TGTGCCAGCACCTTAGGGGGCCAGTGGCAAGAGACCCAGTACTTC. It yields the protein CASTLGGQWQETQYF. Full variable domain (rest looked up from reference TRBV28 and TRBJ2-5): DVKVTQSSRYLVKRTGEKVFLECVQDMDHENMFWYRQDPGLGLRLIYFSYDVKMKEKGDIPEGYSVSREKKERFSLILESASTNQTSMYLCASTLGGQWQETQYFGPGTRLLVL.

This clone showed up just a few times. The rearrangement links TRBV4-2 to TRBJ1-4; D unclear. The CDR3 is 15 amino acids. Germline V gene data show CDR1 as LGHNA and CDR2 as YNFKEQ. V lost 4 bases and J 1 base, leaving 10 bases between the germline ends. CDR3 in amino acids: CASSPNPRTNEKLFF. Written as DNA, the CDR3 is TGTGCCAGCAGCCCCAACCCGAGAACTAATGAAAAACTGTTTTTT.

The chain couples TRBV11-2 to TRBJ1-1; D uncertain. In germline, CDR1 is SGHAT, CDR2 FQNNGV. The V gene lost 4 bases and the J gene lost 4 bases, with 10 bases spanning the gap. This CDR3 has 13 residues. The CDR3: CASSSAHGTEAFF. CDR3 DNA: TGTGCCAGCAGCTCAGCCCACGGCACTGAAGCTTTCTTT. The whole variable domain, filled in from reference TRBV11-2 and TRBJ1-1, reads EAGVAQSPRYKIIEKRQSVAFWCNPISGHATLYWYQQILGQGPKLLIQFQNNGVVDDSQLPKDRFSAERLKGVDSTLKIQPAKLEDSAVYLCASSSAHGTEAFFGQGTRLTVV.

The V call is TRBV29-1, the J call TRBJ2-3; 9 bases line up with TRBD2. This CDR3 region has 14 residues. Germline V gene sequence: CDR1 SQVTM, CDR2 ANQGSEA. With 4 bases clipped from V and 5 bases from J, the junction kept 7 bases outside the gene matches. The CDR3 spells CSVALSGRIDTQYF. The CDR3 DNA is TGCAGCGTTGCCCTTAGCGGGAGAATAGATACGCAGTATTTT.

CDR3 sequence reads: CATRGGFNEKLFF. The CDR3 DNA reads TGTGCCACCCGAGGGGGGTTCAACGAAAAACTGTTTTTT. This chain links TRBV28 with TRBJ1-4; TRBD1 might be the D (6 bases). Germline V gene lookup returns CDR1 MDHEN and CDR2 SYDVKM. The CDR3 is made up of 13 amino acids. Trimming removed 10 bases at V and 8 bases at J, with 17 bases between.

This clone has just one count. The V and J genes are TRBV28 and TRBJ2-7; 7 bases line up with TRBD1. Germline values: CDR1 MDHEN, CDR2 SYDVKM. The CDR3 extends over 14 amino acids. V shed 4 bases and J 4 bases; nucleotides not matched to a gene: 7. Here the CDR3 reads CASSSGTEKYEQYF. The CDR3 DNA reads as TGTGCCAGCAGTTCCGGGACAGAGAAATACGAGCAGTACTTC.

CDR3 sequence: CSVDSSGRAYNEQFF. The CDR3 DNA is TGCAGCGTGGACTCTAGCGGGAGGGCTTACAATGAGCAGTTCTTC. The chain recombines TRBV29-1 with TRBJ2-1; TRBD2 matches 12 bases. The CDR3 spans 15 residues. Germline V gives CDR1 SQVTM, CDR2 ANQGSEA. With V trimmed by 6 bases and J by 4 bases, 7 bases remained unmatched.

The CDR3 here is CASSLRLAAYNEQFF. CDR3 DNA: TGCGCCAGCAGCCTTAGACTAGCAGCCTACAATGAGCAGTTCTTC. The rearrangement links TRBV4-3 to TRBJ2-1, with 7 bases matching TRBD2. In germline, CDR1 is LGHNA, CDR2 YSLEER. The CDR3 length is 15 residues. J was trimmed by 2 bases and V by 4 bases; bases with no gene match: 5.

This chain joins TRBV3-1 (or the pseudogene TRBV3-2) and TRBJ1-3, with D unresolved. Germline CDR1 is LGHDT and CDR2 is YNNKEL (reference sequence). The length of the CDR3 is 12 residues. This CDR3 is CASLSSGNTIYF. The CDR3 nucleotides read TGTGCATCCCTTAGCTCTGGAAACACCATATATTTT.

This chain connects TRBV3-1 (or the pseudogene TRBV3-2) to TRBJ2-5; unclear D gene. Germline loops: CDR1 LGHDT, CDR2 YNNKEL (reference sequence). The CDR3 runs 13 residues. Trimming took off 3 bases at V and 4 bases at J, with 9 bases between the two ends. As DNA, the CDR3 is TGTGCCAGCAGCCAGTCGGCTCCAGAGACCCAGTACTTC. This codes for CASSQSAPETQYF.

The CDR3 DNA reads as TGTGCCAGTAGTTCGCAGACAGGTTTCAATCAGCCCCAGCATTTT. Translating gives CASSSQTGFNQPQHF. The V gene is TRBV19, the J gene TRBJ1-5, with D tentatively TRBD1 (6 bases). The CDR3 totals 15 residues. Looked up from germline, CDR1 is LNHDA and CDR2 is SQIVND (reference sequence). Between the trimmed V and J ends, which lost 5 bases and 3 bases, there was a span of 14 bases.

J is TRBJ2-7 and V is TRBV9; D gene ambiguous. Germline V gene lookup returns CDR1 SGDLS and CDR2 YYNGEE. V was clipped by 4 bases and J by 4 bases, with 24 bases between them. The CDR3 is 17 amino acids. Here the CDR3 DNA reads TGTGCCAGCAGCCCTCATGTTACGGCCTCCGTAAGATACGAGCAGTACTTC. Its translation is CASSPHVTASVRYEQYF. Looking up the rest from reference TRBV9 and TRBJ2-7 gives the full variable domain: DSGVTQTPKHLITATGQRVTLRCSPRSGDLSVYWYQQSLDQGLQFLIQYYNGEERAKGNILERFSAQQFPDLHSELNLSSLELGDSALYFCASSPHVTASVRYEQYFGPGTRLTVT.

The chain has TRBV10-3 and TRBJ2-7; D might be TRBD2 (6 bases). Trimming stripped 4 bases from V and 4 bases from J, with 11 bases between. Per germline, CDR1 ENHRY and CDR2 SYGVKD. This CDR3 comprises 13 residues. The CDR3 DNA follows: TGTGCCATCAGTGTCGGGAGACAATACGAGCAGTACTTC. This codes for CAISVGRQYEQYF.

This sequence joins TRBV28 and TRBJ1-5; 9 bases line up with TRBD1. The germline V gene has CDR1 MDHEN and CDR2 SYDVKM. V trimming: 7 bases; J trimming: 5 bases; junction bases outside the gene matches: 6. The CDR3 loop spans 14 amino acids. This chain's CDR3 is CASIPGQGHQPQHF. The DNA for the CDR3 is TGTGCCAGCATCCCGGGACAGGGACATCAGCCCCAGCATTTT.

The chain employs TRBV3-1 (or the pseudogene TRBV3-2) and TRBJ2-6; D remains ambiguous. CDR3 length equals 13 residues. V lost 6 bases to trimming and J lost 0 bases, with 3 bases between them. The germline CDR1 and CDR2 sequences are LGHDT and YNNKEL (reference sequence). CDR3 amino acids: CASRISGANVLTF. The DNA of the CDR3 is TGTGCCAGCAGGATCTCTGGGGCCAACGTCCTGACTTTC.

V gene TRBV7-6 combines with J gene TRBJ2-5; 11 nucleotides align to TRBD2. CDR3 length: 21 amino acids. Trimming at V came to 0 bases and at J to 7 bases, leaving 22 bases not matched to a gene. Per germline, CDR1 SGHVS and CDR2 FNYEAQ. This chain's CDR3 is CASSLASRDRVLAGVKRTQYF. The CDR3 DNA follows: TGTGCCAGCAGCTTAGCATCTCGGGACAGGGTACTAGCGGGGGTCAAGAGGACCCAGTACTTC.

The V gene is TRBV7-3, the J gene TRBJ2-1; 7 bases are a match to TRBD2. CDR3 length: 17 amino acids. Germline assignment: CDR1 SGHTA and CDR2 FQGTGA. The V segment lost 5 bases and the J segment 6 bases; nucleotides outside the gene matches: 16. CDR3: CASSPKWPSGEFNEQFF. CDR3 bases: TGTGCCAGCAGCCCTAAGTGGCCTAGCGGAGAATTCAATGAGCAGTTCTTC.

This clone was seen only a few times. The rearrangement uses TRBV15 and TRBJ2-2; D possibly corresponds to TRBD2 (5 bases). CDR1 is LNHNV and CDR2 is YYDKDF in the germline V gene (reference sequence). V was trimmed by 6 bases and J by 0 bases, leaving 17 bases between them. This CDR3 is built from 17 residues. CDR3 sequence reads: CATRGGSSASNTGELFF. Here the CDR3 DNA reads TGTGCCACCAGAGGCGGGTCAAGTGCATCGAACACCGGGGAGCTGTTTTTT.

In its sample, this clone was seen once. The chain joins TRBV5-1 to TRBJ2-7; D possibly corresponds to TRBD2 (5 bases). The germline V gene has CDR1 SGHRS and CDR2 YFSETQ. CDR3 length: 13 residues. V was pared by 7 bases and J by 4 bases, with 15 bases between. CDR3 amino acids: CASAVGSGYEQYF. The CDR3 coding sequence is TGCGCCAGCGCGGTAGGGAGCGGATACGAGCAGTACTTC.

DNA for the CDR3: TGTGCCAGCAGCCCCCCGAGCGGGAGGCGCCACGAGCAGTACTTC. It yields the protein CASSPPSGRRHEQYF. The rearrangement joins TRBV11-1 to TRBJ2-7; 9 positions match TRBD2. V was clipped by 5 bases and J by 5 bases; unmatched bases: 10. The CDR3 contains 15 residues. Germline-derived CDR1 and CDR2 are SGHAT and FQDESV (reference sequence). The full variable domain, in which reference TRBV11-1 and TRBJ2-7 provide the parts outside the CDR3, is EAEVAQSPRYKITEKSQAVAFWCDPISGHATLYWYRQILGQGPELLVQFQDESVVDDSQLPKDRFSAERLKGVDSTLKIQPAELGDSAMYLCASSPPSGRRHEQYFGPGTRLTVT.

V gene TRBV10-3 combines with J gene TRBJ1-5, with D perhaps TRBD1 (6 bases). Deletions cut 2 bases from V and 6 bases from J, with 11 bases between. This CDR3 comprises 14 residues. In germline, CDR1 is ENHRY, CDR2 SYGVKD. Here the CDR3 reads CAISEQQGPQPQHF. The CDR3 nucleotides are TGTGCCATCAGTGAGCAACAGGGTCCTCAGCCCCAGCATTTT.

The DNA for the CDR3 is TGTGCCAGCAGGTCCGGGCCTGCCACTGAAGCTTTCTTT. Its translation is CASRSGPATEAFF. The chain is built from TRBV28 and TRBJ1-1, with D uncertain. CDR3 size: 13 residues. Germline CDR1 MDHEN, CDR2 SYDVKM. V lost 6 bases, J lost 4 bases, and 12 bases lay in between.

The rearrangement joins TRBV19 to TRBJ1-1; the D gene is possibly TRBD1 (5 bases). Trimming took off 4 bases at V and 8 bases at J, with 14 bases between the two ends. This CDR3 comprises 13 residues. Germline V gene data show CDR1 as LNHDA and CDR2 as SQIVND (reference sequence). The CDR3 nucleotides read TGTGCCAGTAGTAAGGTAGGGGAAGGCGAAGCTTTCTTT. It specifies CASSKVGEGEAFF.